This note documents a single T cell receptor beta chain sequence. Its antigen is not yet known. No base quality values were provided; no much bigger clone lies one nucleotide off. The source of the sample is a study of shared clonotypes between healthy human individuals (TCRdb year 2020). The study in broad terms: The cohort comprised a couple of women and three men aged 18 to 49 years. For each donor, three plates each were used for CD4 naive and CD4 memory, two plates were used for CD8 naive, and one plate was used for CD8 memory. Libraries were prepared and TCR repertoires were sequenced by different laboratories using diverse techniques, in order to increase sequencing depth and limit assay-specific biases. To estimate repertoire size and how much clonotype sharing occurs between individuals, the study deeply sequenced the blood TCR repertoires of roughly 5 healthy adults. Per donor, leukapheresis produced somewhere between about 0.8 and 9 billion PBMCs.

TCR CDR3 regions were amplified from genomic DNA by multiplex PCR using the deep immunoSEQ assay. Genomic DNA extracted from each cell subset was distributed evenly over all wells of several immunoSEQ 96-well plates, and each plate served as one replicate. Each replicate PCR for sorted subsets received approximately 220 ng genomic DNA, equal to about 30,000 T cell genomes. The purified libraries were quantified using a Qubit 3.0 fluorometer, sized with a Bioanalyzer 2100, and then quantified again using the KAPA Library Quantification kit. Every immunoSEQ 96-well plate was sequenced on a dedicated single-read 150-cycle Illumina NextSeq 550 flow cell. For the original study's pipeline: Because the immunoSEQ output included only junctional sequences and no quality scores, the filtering could not be the same as the filtering used for full-length reads. To assign V/J genes and CDR3, sequences were annotated against IMGT germline references using PyIR, a Python wrapper for IgBLAST v1.9. Reads were removed for weak V/J assignments (E-value above 1e-6), missing CDR3, stop codons, out-of-frame junctions, or ambiguous translated residues. V3J clonotypes were defined as sequences sharing an identical inferred V gene, J gene, and CDR3 amino acid sequence. Percentage overlap between repertoires was computed as shared unique clonotypes divided by the size of the smaller repertoire. Richness of each repertoire was evaluated using RTK rarefaction, the Chao1 estimator, and Recon v2.1 estimates of unobserved clonotypes. OLGA was used to compute generation probabilities for all TCRbeta clonotypes that the gDNA method yielded from several donors. TCRdb provides this immuneACCESS table in a form limited to in-frame rearrangements. Some clones are lacking; in checked studies, under half of them reflect an unresolved V gene, and why the rest are absent is not known. That table is the source of V, J and clone size, and D and trimming were worked out from the DNA. The sample includes 1.6 million or so clones, with approximately 98.5% observed a single time. The ten biggest clones cover around 0.33% of the sample.

What the authors observed across the whole study: About 5% of naive CD4, 3.5% of naive CD8, 2.3% of memory CD4, and roughly 0.4% of memory CD8 clonotypes were shared across several donors. Estimated clonotype richness was generally larger for naive than for memory subsets. Incomplete sequencing was indicated by rarefaction of sorted-subset datasets, despite the large sequencing depth. Clonotypes shared by all four sorted-subset donors showed higher generation probabilities than non-shared clonotypes. Pairwise subsampling led to the expectation that sequencing depth would affect the degree of clonotype sharing among donors. Because the study included a small number of donors, the genetic and exposure-history diversity represented was limited. Sampling was restricted to blood, and TCR repertoires in tissue are likely to differ from TCR repertoires in blood.

The donors were healthy, HIV-negative adults who had no recently reported acute infections or vaccinations. Every donor was a Caucasian adult living in Nashville, Tennessee, USA. CD4+ T cells were enriched by magnetic negative selection, after which naive cells were positively selected on CD45RA and the negative fraction was taken as the memory subset. Blood was collected by leukapheresis, and PBMCs were isolated by Ficoll-Histopaque density gradient centrifugation and then cryopreserved in liquid nitrogen vapor phase. Analytical flow cytometry was used to check the purity and quantity of each magnetically sorted T cell population. Genomic DNA was isolated from each sorted fraction and quantified by UV absorbance on a Nanodrop 2000c. The germline V gene (reference sequence) provides CDR1 SEHNR and CDR2 FQNEAQ. Trimming removed 3 bases from V and 3 bases from J, leaving 9 bases between the germline ends. The CDR3, cysteine through phenylalanine, is 13 amino acids long. The only DNA kept is the CDR3, 39 bases in frame from the first base.

The TCR originated in a man aged 30-40 years in good health. Rearrangement joined TRBV7-9 to TRBJ2-7; the D gene is unclear. The sample was naive CD4+ T cells sorted from blood. The cell subset or site label, read with the paper, signifies: CD45RA+ positively selected. The CDR3 region has the sequence CASSFPAHYEQYF. Here is the DNA: TGTGCCAGCAGCTTTCCCGCGCACTACGAGCAGTACTTC.